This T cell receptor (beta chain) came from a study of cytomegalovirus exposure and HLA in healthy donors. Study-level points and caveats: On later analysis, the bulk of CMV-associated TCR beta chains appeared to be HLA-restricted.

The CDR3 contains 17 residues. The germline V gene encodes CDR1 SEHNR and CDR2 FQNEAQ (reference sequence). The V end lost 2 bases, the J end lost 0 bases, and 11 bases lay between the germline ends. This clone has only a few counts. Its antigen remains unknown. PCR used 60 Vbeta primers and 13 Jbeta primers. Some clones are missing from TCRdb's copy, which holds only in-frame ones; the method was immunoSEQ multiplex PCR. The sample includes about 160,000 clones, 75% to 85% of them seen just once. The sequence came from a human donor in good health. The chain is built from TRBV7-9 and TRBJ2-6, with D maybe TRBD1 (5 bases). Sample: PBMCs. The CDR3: CASSLRGGRSGANVLTF. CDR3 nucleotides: TGTGCCAGCAGCTTAAGGGGCGGTCGCTCTGGGGCCAACGTCCTGACTTTC.